This is a list of T cell receptor beta chains from one sample in a study of beta chain features in type 1 diabetes. TCRdb keeps only in-frame clones here, not all; method: immunoSEQ multiplex PCR. There are roughly 130,000 clones in the sample; roughly a tenth occur only once, and roughly 0.69% lies in the top ten. Source material: central memory CD4+ T cells from blood. These receptors came from a young man in good health. The conserved cysteine and the conserved F or W are not part of the CDR3 here. Expanded clones get a size class; other rows say once, few or many, or leave the size out.

j_call: TRBJ2-3
v_call: TRBV10-3
clone_size: few
cdr3_aa: AIGRAGESTDTQY

j_call: TRBJ1-2
v_call: TRBV10-3
clone_size: .
cdr3_aa: AISESRTGYGYT

j_call: TRBJ2-1
v_call: TRBV7-2
clone_size: few
cdr3_aa: ASSLRRGGADNEQF

j_call: TRBJ1-5
v_call: TRBV29-1
clone_size: few
cdr3_aa: SAGYEGQPQH

j_call: TRBJ1-2
v_call: TRBV9
clone_size: .
cdr3_aa: ASSVGPGGYT

j_call: TRBJ1-1
v_call: TRBV21-1
clone_size: few
cdr3_aa: ARSIVVAGESKIEAF

j_call: TRBJ1-4
v_call: TRBV18
clone_size: .
cdr3_aa: ASSPTTGGDKKLF

j_call: TRBJ2-5
v_call: TRBV7-7
clone_size: many
cdr3_aa: ASSPGTSGVGTQY

j_call: TRBJ2-7
v_call: TRBV4-1
clone_size: .
cdr3_aa: ASSQDLFSYEQY

j_call: TRBJ1-1
v_call: TRBV11-2
clone_size: few
cdr3_aa: ASSLEFPGEAF

j_call: TRBJ2-7
v_call: TRBV30
clone_size: .
cdr3_aa: AWSVREGKQY

j_call: TRBJ2-3
v_call: TRBV28
clone_size: few
cdr3_aa: ASRGPDTQY

j_call: TRBJ2-3
v_call: TRBV1
clone_size: .
cdr3_aa: TSTPTAPTDTQY

j_call: TRBJ2-5
v_call: TRBV7-9
clone_size: .
cdr3_aa: ASNREETQY

j_call: TRBJ2-7
v_call: TRBV28
clone_size: .
cdr3_aa: ASSLWGGLAASYEQY

j_call: TRBJ2-7
v_call: TRBV5-1
clone_size: .
cdr3_aa: ASRPDSHEQY

j_call: TRBJ2-5
v_call: TRBV6-5
clone_size: .
cdr3_aa: ASSFSGGVTQY

j_call: TRBJ2-5
v_call: TRBV29-1
clone_size: few
cdr3_aa: SVERDRQETQY

j_call: TRBJ2-7
v_call: TRBV7-2
clone_size: .
cdr3_aa: ASSLARSYEQY

j_call: TRBJ2-7
v_call: TRBV27
clone_size: few
cdr3_aa: ASSLSGTGSYEQY

j_call: TRBJ1-6
v_call: TRBV28
clone_size: few
cdr3_aa: ASSSATGTYNSPLH

j_call: TRBJ1-2
v_call: TRBV7-9
clone_size: few
cdr3_aa: ASSPTTGLYGYT